This TCR beta chain is drawn from a study of cytomegalovirus exposure and HLA in healthy donors. Trimming took off 5 bases at V and 0 bases at J, with 11 bases between the two ends. CDR1 and CDR2 (germline): MNHEY, SMNVEV (reference sequence). There are 14 residues in the CDR3. Amplification used 60 Vbeta primers and 13 Jbeta primers. The protocol was immunoSEQ multiplex PCR, while the TCRdb copy is restricted to in-frame clones and leaves out a portion. The table lists around 150,000 clones, 70% to 85% of them singletons. As concerns this clone: Its antigen is as yet unknown.

Regarding the study as a whole: Most subjects' HLA-A and HLA-B alleles were reportedly predicted from TCR beta sequences. Reports credit the classifier with highly specific, highly sensitive diagnosis of cytomegalovirus status.

The sequence came from a man aged 40-49 years in good health and CMV-seropositive. The V gene is TRBV27, the J gene TRBJ2-7; TRBD2 is a possible D gene (6 bases). Sequenced sample: PBMCs. The CDR3 loop is CASSGGLSSYEQYF. The CDR3 bases are TGTGCCAGCAGTGGGGGACTGTCCTCCTACGAGCAGTACTTC.